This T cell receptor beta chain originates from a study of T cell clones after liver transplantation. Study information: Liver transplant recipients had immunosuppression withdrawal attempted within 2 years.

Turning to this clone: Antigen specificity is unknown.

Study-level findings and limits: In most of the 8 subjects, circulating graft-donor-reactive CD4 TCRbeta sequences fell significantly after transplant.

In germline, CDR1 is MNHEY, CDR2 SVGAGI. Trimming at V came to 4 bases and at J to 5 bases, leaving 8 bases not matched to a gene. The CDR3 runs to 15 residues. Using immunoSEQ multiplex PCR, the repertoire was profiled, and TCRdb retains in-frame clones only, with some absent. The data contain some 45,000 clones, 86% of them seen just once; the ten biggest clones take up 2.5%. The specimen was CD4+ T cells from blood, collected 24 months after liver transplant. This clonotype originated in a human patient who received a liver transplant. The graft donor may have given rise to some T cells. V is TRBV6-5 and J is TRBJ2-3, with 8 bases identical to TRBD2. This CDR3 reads CASSSISGVRDTQYF. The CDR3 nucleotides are TGTGCCAGCAGTTCGATTAGCGGGGTGAGAGATACGCAGTATTTT.